The 16 T cell receptor beta chains listed next were all sequenced from one sample in a study of blood T cell repertoires in COVID-19. Profiling relied on immunoSEQ multiplex PCR, and the TCRdb table lists in-frame clones only, not all of them. This table has about 29,000 clones, around nine tenths appearing once. Input material: peripheral blood. The receptor set was obtained from a man in his sixties or seventies with active COVID-19.

The J gene is TRBJ2-2, the V gene TRBV19, with TRBD1 matching 8 bases. With 6 bases clipped from V and 5 bases from J, the junction kept 8 bases outside the gene matches. CDR3 length: 15 residues. CDR1 LNHDA and CDR2 SQIVND come from the germline V gene (reference sequence). DNA of the CDR3: TGTGCCAGTAGCCAGGACAGGGTGGGGACCGGGGAGCTGTTTTTT. Protein product: CASSQDRVGTGELFF.

As DNA, the CDR3 is TGCGCCAGCAGCCATGGGACAGGGGGCCTAAATGAGCAGTTCTTC. Protein: CASSHGTGGLNEQFF. The V gene is TRBV4-3, the J gene TRBJ2-1; 12 bases fit TRBD1. Germline V lookup: CDR1 LGHNA, CDR2 YSLEER. The CDR3 is made up of 15 amino acids. With 3 bases clipped from V and 7 bases from J, the junction kept 4 bases outside the gene matches.

The count of this clone is one. CDR3 coding DNA: TGTGCCAGCAGTGGCGACAGAAACACCGGGGAGCTGTTTTTT. Its protein product is CASSGDRNTGELFF. This sequence joins TRBV2 and TRBJ2-2; D perhaps matches TRBD1 (5 bases). Germline values: CDR1 SNHLY, CDR2 FYNNEI. The V end was cut by 4 bases, the J end by 2 bases, with 8 bases between. The CDR3 extends over 14 amino acids.

The J gene is TRBJ2-3, the V gene TRBV9; D remains unclear. Germline V gene data show CDR1 as SGDLS and CDR2 as YYNGEE. The V end was cut by 1 base, the J end by 6 bases, with 9 bases between. This CDR3 has 13 amino acids. CDR3 bases: TGTGCCAGCAGCGTATACCCCGGGGATACGCAGTATTTT. Its protein product is CASSVYPGDTQYF. Combining the CDR3 with reference TRBV9 and TRBJ2-3 gives the whole variable domain DSGVTQTPKHLITATGQRVTLRCSPRSGDLSVYWYQQSLDQGLQFLIQYYNGEERAKGNILERFSAQQFPDLHSELNLSSLELGDSALYFCASSVYPGDTQYFGPGTRLTVL.

V gene TRBV9 combines with J gene TRBJ2-3; tentative D call: TRBD2 (7 bases). V lost 0 bases and J lost 4, with 9 bases in between. CDR3 length: 14 amino acids. CDR1 SGDLS and CDR2 YYNGEE come from the germline V gene. CDR3 nucleotides: TGTGCCAGCAGCGTAGCGGGGGGCGCAGATACGCAGTATTTT. Its protein product is CASSVAGGADTQYF.

The chain has TRBV7-3 and TRBJ1-2; D is uncertain. From germline, CDR1 is SGHTA and CDR2 FQGTGA. CDR3 size: 15 residues. Trimming left V 1 base short and J 4 bases short, with 13 bases between. CDR3 DNA: TGTGCCAGCAGCTTAAGAGCGGAGCGGGGCTATGGCTACACCTTC. Translated, it gives CASSLRAERGYGYTF.

The CDR3, as DNA: TGTGCCAGCAGCTTGGCATTAGCGGGGGGAGGAGAGACCCAGTACTTC. Its translation: CASSLALAGGGETQYF. The genes are TRBV5-4 and TRBJ2-5; 10 bases are a match to TRBD2. Unmatched junction bases numbered 6, after V lost 0 bases and J lost 4 bases. The CDR3 runs to 16 residues. Germline CDR1 SGHNT, CDR2 YYREEE (reference sequence). The full variable domain, completed using reference TRBV5-4 and TRBJ2-5, is ETGVTQSPTHLIKTRGQQVTLRCSSQSGHNTVSWYQQALGQGPQFIFQYYREEENGRGNFPPRFSGLQFPNYSSELNVNALELDDSALYLCASSLALAGGGETQYFGPGTRLLVL.

The chain has TRBV5-1 and TRBJ2-2; D is perhaps TRBD1 (5 bases). This CDR3 is 14 amino acids long. The germline CDR1 and CDR2 sequences are SGHRS and YFSETQ. V lost 7 bases and J lost 5, with 15 bases in between. The CDR3 DNA reads as TGCGCCAGCGGGCAGGGCGCTGGGACCGGGGAGCTGTTTTTT. Its protein product is CASGQGAGTGELFF.

The chain joins TRBV18 to TRBJ1-1; no clear D gene. The germline gives CDR1 KGHSH, CDR2 LQKENI. V gave up 2 bases and J gave up 1 base, with 8 bases separating them. The CDR3 has 14 amino acids. CDR3 sequence (DNA): TGTGCCAGCTCACCAGCTTCTAGGAACACTGAAGCTTTCTTT. Encoded protein: CASSPASRNTEAFF.

The chain joins TRBV14 to TRBJ1-2; 9 nucleotides agree with TRBD1. V lost 2 bases and J lost 7; bases outside the gene matches: 5. CDR1 is SGHDN, CDR2 FVKESK, per germline. The length of the CDR3 is 14 residues. The CDR3 spells CASSQIGQGFGYTF. As DNA, the CDR3 is TGTGCCAGCAGCCAAATTGGACAGGGGTTTGGCTACACCTTC.

The rearrangement links TRBV5-4 to TRBJ1-1; 9 bases fit TRBD1. This CDR3 region has 17 residues. The germline gives CDR1 SGHNT, CDR2 YYREEE (reference sequence). V was clipped by 4 bases and J by 0 bases; unmatched bases: 10. The CDR3 loop is CASSAARDRAMNTEAFF. The DNA of the CDR3 is TGTGCCAGCAGCGCCGCCCGGGACAGGGCCATGAACACTGAAGCTTTCTTT.

The chain is built from TRBV7-8 and TRBJ2-5; maybe TRBD2 (6 bases). The CDR3 contains 16 residues. The V end was cut by 1 base, the J end by 3 bases, with 15 bases between. Germline assignment: CDR1 SGHVS and CDR2 FQNEAQ. The CDR3 is CASSLGAPGVKETQYF. The CDR3 DNA reads TGTGCCAGCAGCTTAGGCGCCCCGGGAGTAAAAGAGACCCAGTACTTC.

This sequence joins TRBV6-5 and TRBJ1-6; a weak D match, TRBD1 (6 bases). Trimming stripped 0 bases from V and 8 bases from J, with 11 bases between. CDR1 and CDR2 from the germline V gene are MNHEY and SVGAGI. The CDR3 is 15 amino acids. The CDR3 loop reads CASSYSLAGDSPLHF. CDR3 nucleotide sequence: TGTGCCAGCAGTTACTCACTGGCAGGGGATTCACCCCTCCACTTT.

V is TRBV7-8 and J is TRBJ1-3; no firm D call. V lost 2 bases to trimming and J lost 0 bases, with 5 bases between them. Germline V gene data show CDR1 as SGHVS and CDR2 as FQNEAQ. This CDR3 spans 14 amino acids. The CDR3 region has the DNA TGTGCCAGCAGCTTACAGTCCTCTGGAAACACCATATATTTT. Translating gives CASSLQSSGNTIYF.

The chain has TRBV4-3 and TRBJ2-6, with D maybe TRBD1 (6 bases). V shed 4 bases and J shed 2 bases, with 18 bases lying between them. This CDR3 has 18 residues. CDR1 LGHNA and CDR2 YSLEER come from the germline V gene. The CDR3 DNA follows: TGCGCCAGCAGCCGCTCACAGGGAATTAAGACTGGGGCCAACGTCCTGACTTTC. As protein: CASSRSQGIKTGANVLTF.

The CDR3 DNA is TGTGCCAGCAGCTTCCGGGACAGGGGAGGTTATGGCTACACCTTC. Translation gives CASSFRDRGGYGYTF. This sequence joins TRBV7-2 and TRBJ1-2; 10 bases are shared with TRBD1. The CDR3 is 15 residues long. Looked up from germline, CDR1 is SGHTA and CDR2 is FQGNSA. J was trimmed by 5 bases and V by 3 bases; bases with no gene match: 6.